This TCR beta chain was obtained from a study of cytomegalovirus exposure and HLA in healthy donors. Primers for the PCR totalled 60 Vbeta and 13 Jbeta. Profiling relied on immunoSEQ multiplex PCR, and the TCRdb table lists in-frame clones only, not all of them. The table has some 150,000 clones, around 79% seen once. General study results and limits: TCR beta chain V- and J-gene trimming was linked, in a later analysis, to a missense variant in DCLRE1C.

Germline V gene data show CDR1 as MNHEY and CDR2 as SMNVEV (reference sequence). Germline trimming cut 2 bases from V and 5 bases from J; bases unmatched to any gene: 11. The CDR3 covers 19 residues. With regard to this clone: Its cognate antigen is unknown.

This TCR was recovered from a male donor in good health and CMV-seronegative. The chain combines TRBV27 with TRBJ2-3; 15 positions agree with TRBD2. Input material: PBMCs. CDR3 DNA: TGTGCCAGCAGTTTAAGGACTAGCGGGGGGGGAAGGACGGGAGATACGCAGTATTTT. Translating it yields CASSLRTSGGGRTGDTQYF.